The rows below give T cell receptor beta chains drawn from one sample of a study of cytomegalovirus exposure and HLA in healthy donors. The protocol was immunoSEQ multiplex PCR, while the TCRdb copy is restricted to in-frame clones and leaves out a portion. Here the sample spans some 200,000 clones, about an eighth being singletons. The sequenced sample consisted of PBMCs. The source is a man aged 45-65 years in good health and CMV-seropositive. The CDR3 runs from the conserved cysteine through the conserved F or W. The order of the fields is J gene, D gene, clone size, V gene, CDR3 DNA, CDR3 protein. D genes are given only for firm matches. A row's size may be missing; if present it is once, few, many or a size class.

TRBJ1-6	TRBD1	few	TRBV2	TGTGCCAGCGGGGACAGGGATGAATCACCCCTCCACTTT	CASGDRDESPLHF
TRBJ1-5	-	-	TRBV9	TGTGCCAGCAGCGGGGGGGGGAGCAATCAGCCCCAGCATTTT	CASSGGGSNQPQHF
TRBJ2-7	TRBD1	few	TRBV7-2	TGTGCCAGCAGCCATAGGGGACAGGGGGCAAGGTACGAGCAGTACTTC	CASSHRGQGARYEQYF
TRBJ2-1	TRBD2	few	TRBV5-1	TGCGCCAGCAGCTTGCCAGCGGGGGGGCCGAATGAGCAGTTCTTC	CASSLPAGGPNEQFF
TRBJ2-4	-	-	TRBV5-6	TGTGCCAGCAATAGAGGACAAGCCAAAAACATTCAGTACTTC	CASNRGQAKNIQYF
TRBJ2-5	TRBD1	-	TRBV5-8	TGTGCCAGCAGCCCCGGGACAGGGTTTCAAGAGACCCAGTACTTC	CASSPGTGFQETQYF
TRBJ1-6	TRBD1	-	TRBV11-3	TGTGCCAGCAGCGCTCGGGACAGGGGGCCTAATTCACCCCTCCACTTT	CASSARDRGPNSPLHF
TRBJ2-5	-	few	TRBV4-1	TGCGCCAGCAGCCAAGATCGGGGGACCCAGTACTTC	CASSQDRGTQYF
TRBJ2-7	TRBD2	-	TRBV11-2	TGTGCCAGCAGCCGAGGACTAGCGGCCTACGAGCAGTACTTC	CASSRGLAAYEQYF
TRBJ2-6	TRBD1	once	TRBV5-1	TGCGCCACCCAAAGCCGGCCAGGGGGCTCTGGGGCCAACGTCCTGACTTTC	CATQSRPGGSGANVLTF
TRBJ1-2	TRBD1	few	TRBV27	TGTGCCAGCAGTTTGGACAGGAAATATGGCTACACCTTC	CASSLDRKYGYTF
TRBJ2-1	TRBD2	-	TRBV28	TGTGCCAGCAGTGTTAGCGGGGTACACAATGAGCAGTTCTTC	CASSVSGVHNEQFF
TRBJ1-2	TRBD1	few	TRBV6-5	TGTGCCAGCACCGACAGGGGCGCTGGCTACACCTTC	CASTDRGAGYTF
TRBJ1-5	-	-	TRBV7-9	TGTGCCAGCAGCTTAACCCCTGGTGACAGTACCAATCAGCCCCAGCATTTT	CASSLTPGDSTNQPQHF
TRBJ2-7	-	-	TRBV6-5	TGTGCCAGCAGTCCCAGCCCTAGCTCCTACGAGCAGTACTTC	CASSPSPSSYEQYF
TRBJ2-3	-	few	TRBV5-4	TGTGCCAGCAGCTTGGGTGGTACGGGACAAGGGGATACGCAGTATTTT	CASSLGGTGQGDTQYF
TRBJ2-5	-	-	TRBV11-3	TGTGCCAGCAGCTTCTTAGGGGCAGTCCAAGAGACCCAGTACTTC	CASSFLGAVQETQYF
TRBJ2-3	-	few	TRBV4-2	TGTGCCAGCAGCCAGAATCTTGACAGGCGCACAGATACGCAGTATTTT	CASSQNLDRRTDTQYF
TRBJ1-2	-	few	TRBV5-1	TGCGCCAGCAGCCAAACGGGGGGGCAGGGTGGCTACACCTTC	CASSQTGGQGGYTF
TRBJ2-5	-	-	TRBV7-2	TGTGCCAGCAGCTTAGGAGACATCGGGACCCAGTACTTC	CASSLGDIGTQYF
TRBJ1-1	-	-	TRBV7-9	TGTGCCAGCAACTTCTTAGGGGGGAACACTGAAGCTTTCTTT	CASNFLGGNTEAFF
TRBJ1-6	TRBD1	few	TRBV6-6	TGTGCCAGCAGCTTCGACAGGGCCTATTCACCCCTCCACTTT	CASSFDRAYSPLHF
TRBJ1-1	-	few	TRBV6-6	TGTGCCAGCAGTTATATCGGGGTTGGGACTGAAGCTTTCTTT	CASSYIGVGTEAFF
TRBJ1-2	-	few	TRBV6-1	TGTGCCAGCAGTGAGGTGCTGAGTGGGAGCTATGGCTACACCTTC	CASSEVLSGSYGYTF
TRBJ2-3	TRBD2	few	TRBV5-1	TGCGCCAGCAGCTTGTCTAGCGGGGGCGGTGATACGCAGTATTTT	CASSLSSGGGDTQYF
TRBJ1-2	-	few	TRBV29-1	TGCAGCGTTGCGTCGGGGGTATCCTATGGCTACACCTTC	CSVASGVSYGYTF
TRBJ1-6	TRBD1	-	TRBV7-9	TGTGCCAGCAGCTTAAACGTACTAGGACAGGGTAATTCACCCCTCCACTTT	CASSLNVLGQGNSPLHF
TRBJ1-2	-	few	TRBV5-8	TGTGCCAGCAGCTTGGGCCCTCCGGGTGGCTACACCTTC	CASSLGPPGGYTF
TRBJ1-2	TRBD1	few	TRBV19	TGTGCCAGTCTGGACAGGGTGGGCGGCTACACCTTC	CASLDRVGGYTF
TRBJ2-3	TRBD2	few	TRBV6-1	TGTGCCAGCACCCGAACCCTAGCGGGGGAAGATACGCAGTATTTT	CASTRTLAGEDTQYF
TRBJ2-6	-	-	TRBV6-6	TGTGCCAGCAGTTACTCCCAGGGCTCTGGGGCCAACGTCCTGACTTTC	CASSYSQGSGANVLTF
TRBJ1-6	TRBD1	-	TRBV25-1	TGTGCCAGCAGTGACTGGGCCGGGACAGTTCTAAATTCACCCCTCCACTTT	CASSDWAGTVLNSPLHF
TRBJ2-1	TRBD1	few	TRBV6-1	TGTGCCAGCAGTGACTGGCGACAGGGGGTCAATGAGCAGTTCTTC	CASSDWRQGVNEQFF
TRBJ1-2	-	-	TRBV27	TGTGCCAGCAGGAAACAGGGATATGGCTACACCTTC	CASRKQGYGYTF
TRBJ2-2	TRBD2	-	TRBV7-2	TGTGCCAGCAGCCACACTAGCGGGGGGAACACCGGGGAGCTGTTTTTT	CASSHTSGGNTGELFF
TRBJ1-6	TRBD1	-	TRBV18	TGTGCCAGCTCACCAGGGACAGATTCACCCCTCCACTTT	CASSPGTDSPLHF
TRBJ1-1	-	-	TRBV29-1	TGCAGCGTTGGGAGAAAGGAGATGAACACTGAAGCTTTCTTT	CSVGRKEMNTEAFF
TRBJ1-2	-	few	TRBV28	TGTGCCAGCACTGGGCCTAACTATGGCTACACCTTC	CASTGPNYGYTF
TRBJ2-3	TRBD2	-	TRBV6-5	TGTGCCACCTCGGATGTAGCGGGGATGGGGACGCAGTATTTT	CATSDVAGMGTQYF
TRBJ1-2	TRBD1	few	TRBV6-5	TGTGCCAGCAGGGGGGGCGGGACAGGGGGCTATGGCTACACCTTC	CASRGGGTGGYGYTF
TRBJ1-6	TRBD1	-	TRBV27	TGTGCCAGCAGTTTTGGACAGGGGTGGAATTCACCCCTCCACTTT	CASSFGQGWNSPLHF
TRBJ1-3	TRBD1	few	TRBV28	TGTGCCAGCAGTGGGTCGGGGACAGGGGCTGGAAACACCATATATTTT	CASSGSGTGAGNTIYF